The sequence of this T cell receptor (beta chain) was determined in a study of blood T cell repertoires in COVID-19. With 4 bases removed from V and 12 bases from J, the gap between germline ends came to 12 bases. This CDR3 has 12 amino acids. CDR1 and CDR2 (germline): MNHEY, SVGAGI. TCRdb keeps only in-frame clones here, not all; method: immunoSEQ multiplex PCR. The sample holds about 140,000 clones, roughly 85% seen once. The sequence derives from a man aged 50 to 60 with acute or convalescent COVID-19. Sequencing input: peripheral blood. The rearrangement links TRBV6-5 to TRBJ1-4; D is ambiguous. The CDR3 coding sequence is TGTGCCAGCAGTTCGCCCCCCGGGGAACTGTTTTTT. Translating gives CASSSPPGELFF.